This record concerns one T cell receptor beta chain sequence. These data originate in a study of OX40 agonist ivuxolimab in advanced cancers. Turning to the study itself: Patients got intravenous ivuxolimab at 0.01 to 10 mg/kg every 2 weeks. Under the entry rules, prior anti-PD-1, anti-PD-L1 or anti-CTLA-4 therapy was allowed, and about 38% had some.

Only in-frame clones appear in the TCRdb table, and some are missing; sequencing was by immunoSEQ multiplex PCR. The data show just under 65,000 clones, 85% to 90% seen once. This receptor was obtained from an adult with an advanced solid tumor such as melanoma, head and neck, liver or kidney cancer. Sequencing was performed on CD4+ or CD8+ T cells sorted from blood, taken in a trial of the OX40 agonist ivuxolimab.

CDR3 nucleotide sequence: TGTGCCAGCAGCTTAAGGACAGGAGACTATGGCTACACCTTC. It yields the protein CASSLRTGDYGYTF. The J gene is TRBJ1-2, the V gene TRBV7-2, with 7 positions matching TRBD1. J was trimmed by 3 bases and V by 2 bases; bases with no gene match: 3. The germline V gene encodes CDR1 SGHTA and CDR2 FQGNSA. CDR3 size: 14 residues.